This T cell receptor beta chain is from a study of blood T cell repertoires in COVID-19. Study context: The United States, Italy and Spain supplied acute and convalescent COVID-19 samples. Sample material is recorded as cDNA or gDNA derived from T cells, B-cell-depleted T cells, or PBMCs.

V shed 8 bases and J 2 bases; nucleotides not matched to a gene: 16. Germline V gene lookup returns CDR1 MDHEN and CDR2 SYDVKM. The CDR3 is 17 amino acids. Some clones are missing from TCRdb's copy, which holds only in-frame ones; the method was immunoSEQ multiplex PCR. Of about 240,000 clones in the sample, about 85% were seen once. Material: peripheral blood. V usage is TRBV28 and J usage is TRBJ1-2, with 8 bases that match TRBD1. The TCR comes from a man aged 25 to 40 who had recovered from COVID-19. The CDR3 coding sequence is TGTGCCAGCGGAAGCTTAATTGGACAGGGCGGAAACTATGGCTACACCTTC. It translates to CASGSLIGQGGNYGYTF.